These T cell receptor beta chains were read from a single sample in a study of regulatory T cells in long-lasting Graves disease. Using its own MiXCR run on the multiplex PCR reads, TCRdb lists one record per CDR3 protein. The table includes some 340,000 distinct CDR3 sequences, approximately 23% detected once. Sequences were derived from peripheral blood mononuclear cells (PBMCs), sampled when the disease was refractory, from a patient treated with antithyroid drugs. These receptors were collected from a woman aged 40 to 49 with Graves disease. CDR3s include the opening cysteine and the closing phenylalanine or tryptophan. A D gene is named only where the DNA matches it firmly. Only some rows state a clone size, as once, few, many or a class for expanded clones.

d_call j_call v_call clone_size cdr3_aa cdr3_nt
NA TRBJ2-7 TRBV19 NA CASEQGREQYF TGTGCCAGTGAACAGGGTCGCGAGCAGTACTTC
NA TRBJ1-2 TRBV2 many CASRGYGYTF TGTGCCAGCAGGGGCTATGGCTACACCTTC
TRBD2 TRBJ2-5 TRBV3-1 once CASSRNNLAGQETQYF TGTGCCAGCAGCCGGAACAATCTAGCGGGGCAAGAGACCCAGTACTTC
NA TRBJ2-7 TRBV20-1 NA CSASGGQPYEQYF TGCAGTGCTAGTGGAGGGCAACCCTACGAGCAGTACTTC
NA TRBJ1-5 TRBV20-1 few CSANSQGYSNQPQHF TGCAGTGCTAATAGTCAGGGGTATAGCAATCAGCCCCAGCATTTT
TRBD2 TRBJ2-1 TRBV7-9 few CASSLTSGTYNEQFF TGTGCCAGCAGCCTGACTAGCGGGACCTACAATGAGCAGTTCTTC
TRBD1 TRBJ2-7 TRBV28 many CASRDRGARVDEQYF TGTGCCTCCAGGGACAGGGGGGCCCGGGTCGACGAGCAGTACTTC
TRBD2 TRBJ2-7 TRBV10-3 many CAISGRTGTSSYEQYF TGTGCCATCAGTGGCAGGACCGGGACTAGCTCCTACGAGCAGTACTTC
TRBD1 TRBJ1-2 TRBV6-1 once CASSRDRDDYGYTF TGTGCCAGCAGCAGGGACAGGGATGACTATGGCTACACCTTC
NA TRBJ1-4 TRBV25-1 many CASSEYNQGGLRGEKLFF TGTGCCAGCAGTGAATATAATCAGGGAGGGCTCAGGGGTGAAAAACTGTTTTTT
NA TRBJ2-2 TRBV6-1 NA CASRPYYGELFF TGTGCCAGCAGACCGTACTACGGGGAGCTGTTTTTT
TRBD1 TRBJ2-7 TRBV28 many CASINRDRGYEQYF TGTGCCAGCATTAACCGGGACAGGGGCTACGAGCAGTACTTC
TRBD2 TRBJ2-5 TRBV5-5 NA CASSKGSTSGYQETQYF TGTGCCAGCAGCAAAGGGAGTACTAGCGGGTACCAAGAGACCCAGTACTTC
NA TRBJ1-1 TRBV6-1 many CASTSRWGLNTEAFF TGTGCCAGCACCTCCCGGTGGGGATTGAACACTGAAGCTTTCTTT
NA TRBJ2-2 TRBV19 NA CASSISVDFELFF TGTGCCAGTAGTATTTCCGTAGACTTTGAGCTGTTTTTT
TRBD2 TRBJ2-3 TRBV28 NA CASSFKGLANTDTQYF TGTGCCAGCAGCTTCAAGGGACTAGCTAACACAGATACGCAGTATTTT
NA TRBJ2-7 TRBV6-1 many CASSGAALYEQYF TGTGCCAGCAGTGGTGCAGCGTTGTACGAGCAGTACTTC
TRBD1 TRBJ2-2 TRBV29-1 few CSVGQGRALELFF TGCAGCGTGGGACAGGGTCGAGCTTTGGAGCTGTTTTTT
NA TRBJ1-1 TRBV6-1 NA CASSHPRGGGNTEAFF TGTGCCAGCAGCCACCCCAGGGGCGGAGGGAACACTGAAGCTTTCTTT
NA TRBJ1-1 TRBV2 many CASSEQQNTEAFF TGTGCCAGCAGTGAACAGCAGAACACTGAAGCTTTCTTT
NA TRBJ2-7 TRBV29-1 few CSVVAGREQYF TGCAGCGTTGTGGCCGGGCGCGAGCAGTACTTC
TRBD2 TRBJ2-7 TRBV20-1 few CSAREWAAGPYEQYF TGCAGTGCTAGGGAATGGGCAGCGGGGCCCTACGAGCAGTACTTC
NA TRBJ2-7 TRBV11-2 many CASSSPRTTSSKSEQYF TGTGCCAGCAGCTCCCCCCGAACCACAAGTAGTAAGAGCGAGCAGTACTTC
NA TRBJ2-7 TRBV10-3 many CAISEKYEQYF TGTGCCATCAGTGAGAAGTACGAGCAGTACTTC